This TCR beta chain was sequenced for a study of blood T cell repertoires in COVID-19. Study in general: Spain, Italy and the United States supplied samples that represented acute and convalescent COVID-19. T cells, B-cell-depleted T cells, or PBMCs supplied cDNA or gDNA.

This CDR3 spans 17 amino acids. Trimming took 4 bases from V and 7 from J, leaving 22 bases between them. Germline V CDR1 and CDR2: LGHDT, YNNKEL (reference sequence). Original data processing: The assay estimated nucleated cells by amplifying reference gene primers. TCRdb's copy holds only in-frame clones and misses some; the assay was immunoSEQ multiplex PCR. V, J and clone size derive from that table, while D and trimming were established from the DNA sequence. The sample has 120,000 or so clones; approximately 90% are singletons. V is TRBV3-1 (or the pseudogene TRBV3-2) and J is TRBJ1-4, with D possibly being TRBD1 (6 bases). The source is a man between 50 and 59 years old with acute or convalescent COVID-19. The source material was peripheral blood. The CDR3 DNA follows: TGTGCCAGCAGCCCTTCGAGTTTTACAGGGAGTGGTGAAAAACTGTTTTTT. Its protein product is CASSPSSFTGSGEKLFF.